This entry lists 29 T cell receptor beta chains sequenced from one sample in a study of T cells in localized non-small cell lung cancer. The table came from immunoSEQ multiplex PCR; TCRdb's copy has only in-frame clones and leaves some out. The table includes more than 9,000 clones, 40% to 50% detected once. The sample here was lymph node tissue, taken before any cancer treatment. Receptors were obtained from a woman between 40 and 69 years old with stage II squamous cell lung carcinoma.

The rearrangement joins TRBV6-8 to TRBJ1-5, with TRBD1 matching over 8 bases. The CDR3 covers 12 residues. Looked up from germline, CDR1 is MNHGY and CDR2 is SAAAGT. The V gene end was trimmed by 8 bases and the J gene end by 11 bases; junction bases not matched to a gene: 8. CDR3 sequence reads: CASLTPGGTQHF. CDR3 DNA sequence: TGTGCCAGCTTAACTCCAGGGGGCACCCAGCATTTT.

The chain employs TRBV19 and TRBJ1-6; D gene ambiguous. The CDR3 is 13 residues long. In germline, CDR1 is LNHDA, CDR2 SQIVND (reference sequence). V gave up 7 bases and J gave up 7 bases, with 11 bases separating them. In DNA form, the CDR3 reads TGTGCCAGTATTGGAGGGTTCAATTCACCCCTCCACTTT. Its translation: CASIGGFNSPLHF.

This clone was counted a few times. The rearrangement links TRBV28 to TRBJ1-1; a possible D gene is TRBD1 (5 bases). The V gene lost 1 base and the J gene lost 5 bases, with 11 bases spanning the gap. This CDR3 contains 14 residues. Germline V gives CDR1 MDHEN, CDR2 SYDVKM. The CDR3 here is CASSLSGKGTEAFF. The CDR3 region has the DNA TGTGCCAGCAGTTTATCCGGCAAGGGGACTGAAGCTTTCTTT.

The table lists this clone with a count of one. V is TRBV28 and J is TRBJ1-2; possibly TRBD1 for D (6 bases). Trimming removed 5 bases from V and 4 bases from J, with 17 bases in between. The CDR3 sequence is 15 residues long. Per the germline V gene, CDR1 is MDHEN and CDR2 is SYDVKM. DNA of the CDR3: TGTGCCAGCAGTCTACCGACAAGGGGGATCTATGGCTACACCTTC. This translates into CASSLPTRGIYGYTF.

The chain has TRBV14 and TRBJ2-4, with D tentatively TRBD2 (5 bases). The CDR3 spans 14 residues. Germline CDR1 is SGHDN and CDR2 is FVKESK. With 2 bases removed from V and 8 bases from J, the gap between germline ends came to 13 bases. The CDR3, as DNA: TGTGCCAGCAGCCAATTTTTGAACGGGGACATTCAGTACTTC. As protein: CASSQFLNGDIQYF.

The chain joins TRBV11-3 to TRBJ2-1; D unclear. The ends were cut back, 5 bases at V and 0 bases at J, with 11 bases in the middle. The CDR3 length is 15 residues. The V gene's germline CDR1 is SGHNT and CDR2 YENEEA. CDR3 DNA: TGTGCCAGCAGCGGACGACTCAGCTCCTACAATGAGCAGTTCTTC. It codes for CASSGRLSSYNEQFF. Full variable domain (remainder filled in from reference TRBV11-3 and TRBJ2-1): EAGVVQSPRYKIIEKKQPVAFWCNPISGHNTLYWYLQNLGQGPELLIRYENEEAVDDSQLPKDRFSAERLKGVDSTLKIQPAELGDSAVYLCASSGRLSSYNEQFFGPGTRLTVL.

The sample holds a few counts of this clone. The chain combines TRBV11-3 with TRBJ1-5, with TRBD1 identical over 9 bases. The V and J ends lost 5 bases and 2 bases, in that order; junction bases with no gene match: 7. The CDR3 is 16 amino acids. Looked up from germline, CDR1 is SGHNT and CDR2 is YENEEA. The CDR3 sequence is CASSPFGTGRNQPQHF. The CDR3 nucleotides are TGTGCCAGCAGCCCCTTTGGGACAGGGCGCAATCAGCCCCAGCATTTT.

The rearrangement joins TRBV9 to TRBJ1-2; TRBD1 matches at 8 bases. The CDR3 is 14 amino acids. Losses at the gene ends were 4 bases for V and 3 bases for J; bases not matched to a gene: 5. Germline lookup yields CDR1 SGDLS and CDR2 YYNGEE. The CDR3 loop reads CASSTGQGDYGYTF. The CDR3 DNA follows: TGTGCCAGCAGCACAGGACAGGGAGACTATGGCTACACCTTC.

The chain links TRBV9 to TRBJ2-7; 7 nucleotides line up with TRBD2. J gave up 1 base and V 0 bases, and 4 bases lay outside the gene matches. The CDR3 spans 15 residues. Per germline, CDR1 SGDLS and CDR2 YYNGEE. The CDR3 nucleotides read TGTGCCAGCAGCGTAGGGCTAGCGGATTCCTACGAGCAGTACTTC. Amino acids: CASSVGLADSYEQYF.

The chain couples TRBV18 to TRBJ1-1; D is ambiguous. The CDR3 covers 15 residues. The V gene's germline CDR1 is KGHSH and CDR2 LQKENI. Deletions cut 3 bases from V and 1 base from J, with 12 bases between. The CDR3 bases are TGTGCCAGCTCACCGGTTCACAGTCAGAACACTGAAGCTTTCTTT. Its protein is CASSPVHSQNTEAFF. The whole variable domain, filled in from reference TRBV18 and TRBJ1-1, reads NAGVMQNPRHLVRRRGQEARLRCSPMKGHSHVYWYRQLPEEGLKFMVYLQKENIIDESGMPKERFSAEFPKEGPSILRIQQVVRGDSAAYFCASSPVHSQNTEAFFGQGTRLTVV.

The V call is TRBV28, the J call TRBJ2-5; TRBD1 matches 11 bases. CDR1 is MDHEN, CDR2 SYDVKM, per germline. The CDR3 totals 16 residues. The V and J ends lost 6 bases and 5 bases, in that order; junction bases with no gene match: 11. CDR3 sequence (DNA): TGTGCCAGCAGGGGGTCAGGACAGGGGGCCGGCGAGACCCAGTACTTC. Its translation: CASRGSGQGAGETQYF.

This clone was observed once. The chain combines TRBV12-5 with TRBJ1-4; tentatively, D is TRBD1 (6 bases). Trimming shortened V by 0 bases and J by 0 bases, and 8 bases separated the two germline ends. In germline, CDR1 is LGHNT, CDR2 FRNRAP. This CDR3 spans 16 amino acids. CDR3 sequence reads: CASGLVGGATNEKLFF. CDR3 in DNA: TGTGCTAGTGGTTTGGTAGGGGGGGCAACTAATGAAAAACTGTTTTTT.

The chain combines TRBV14 with TRBJ2-5, with D perhaps TRBD2 (5 bases). This CDR3 comprises 13 residues. The V gene lost 2 bases and the J gene lost 9 bases, with 13 bases spanning the gap. CDR1 and CDR2 (germline): SGHDN, FVKESK. CDR3 loop: CASSQRTGLPQYF. The CDR3 nucleotides are TGTGCCAGCAGCCAACGGACTGGGTTGCCCCAGTACTTC.

This clone was observed a handful of times. This chain uses TRBV11-3 with TRBJ1-1, with TRBD1 identical over 9 bases. In germline, CDR1 is SGHNT, CDR2 YENEEA. Trimming at V came to 7 bases and at J to 6 bases, leaving 12 bases not matched to a gene. CDR3 length equals 15 residues. The CDR3 here is CASTWNGQGFPEAFF. As DNA, the CDR3 is TGTGCCAGCACCTGGAACGGACAGGGGTTCCCTGAAGCTTTCTTT.

The chain's CDR3 is CASTPLAGGRTDTQYF. DNA of the CDR3: TGTGCCAGCACCCCCCTAGCGGGAGGCCGCACAGATACGCAGTATTTT. J is TRBJ2-3 and V is TRBV19; 11 positions agree with TRBD2. Germline assignment: CDR1 LNHDA and CDR2 SQIVND (reference sequence). V shed 9 bases, J shed 1 base, and the junction held 9 bases outside the gene matches. This CDR3 has 16 residues.

The V and J genes are TRBV30 and TRBJ1-1, with D unresolved. V lost 5 bases and J 0 bases, leaving 4 bases between the germline ends. Germline CDR1 reads GTSNPN; CDR2 reads SVGIG (reference sequence). The CDR3 has 11 residues. The CDR3 reads CAWALNTEAFF. The CDR3 DNA sequence: TGTGCCTGGGCGCTGAACACTGAAGCTTTCTTT.

The chain joins TRBV5-1 to TRBJ1-1, with TRBD1 matching 9 bases. Germline CDR1 is SGHRS and CDR2 is YFSETQ. The CDR3 sequence is 15 residues long. Unmatched junction bases numbered 6, after V lost 0 bases and J lost 6 bases. CDR3 nucleotides: TGCGCCAGCAGCTTGGAGTCGGGACAGGGATCTGAAGCTTTCTTT. It yields the protein CASSLESGQGSEAFF.

The V call is TRBV28, the J call TRBJ1-4, with TRBD1 identical over 9 bases. The junction had 12 bases not matched to a gene; V was cut back by 5 bases and J by 8 bases. Germline CDR1 MDHEN, CDR2 SYDVKM. The length of the CDR3 is 16 residues. The CDR3 DNA reads as TGTGCCAGCAGTCCCACCCCGGGACAGGGAGGAGAAAAACTGTTTTTT. Translated, it gives CASSPTPGQGGEKLFF. The variable domain in full, completed from reference TRBV28 and TRBJ1-4, reads DVKVTQSSRYLVKRTGEKVFLECVQDMDHENMFWYRQDPGLGLRLIYFSYDVKMKEKGDIPEGYSVSREKKERFSLILESASTNQTSMYLCASSPTPGQGGEKLFFGSGTQLSVL.

This clone was seen more than once but under ten times. The chain carries TRBV11-3 and TRBJ2-7, with TRBD2 identical over 8 bases. Germline values: CDR1 SGHNT, CDR2 YENEEA. V shed 5 bases and J 5 bases; nucleotides not matched to a gene: 11. The CDR3 is 15 residues long. CDR3: CASSQGVAGPHEQYF. In nucleotides, the CDR3 is TGTGCCAGCAGCCAAGGAGTAGCGGGACCCCACGAGCAGTACTTC.

V is TRBV28 and J is TRBJ2-5; unclear D gene. The CDR3 extends over 15 amino acids. Germline V CDR1 and CDR2: MDHEN, SYDVKM. V lost 5 bases, J lost 4 bases, and 17 bases lay in between. CDR3 sequence (DNA): TGTGCCAGCAGTCCTACGAGCCATTGGGGAGAGACCCAGTACTTC. Translated, it gives CASSPTSHWGETQYF.

This clone was detected only a few times. The V call is TRBV11-3, the J call TRBJ1-4; D not resolved. The V gene lost 3 bases and the J gene lost 8 bases, with 16 bases spanning the gap. The germline gives CDR1 SGHNT, CDR2 YENEEA. CDR3 length: 15 amino acids. The CDR3 sequence is CASSFRPTFLEKLFF. The CDR3, as DNA: TGTGCCAGCAGCTTCCGACCGACCTTTTTAGAAAAACTGTTTTTT.

V gene TRBV6-8 combines with J gene TRBJ2-3, with 9 bases that match TRBD2. V dropped 0 bases and J dropped 1; count of bases not matched to a gene: 5. Per germline, CDR1 MNHGY and CDR2 SAAAGT. CDR3 size: 17 residues. The CDR3 region has the DNA TGTGCCAGCAGTTACTCGCTAAAGCGGGGGGGCACAGATACGCAGTATTTT. Translated: CASSYSLKRGGTDTQYF.

The table lists this clone with a count of one. V is TRBV15 and J is TRBJ1-3, with 7 bases identical to TRBD1. Germline values: CDR1 LNHNV, CDR2 YYDKDF (reference sequence). V lost 5 bases and J lost 0; bases outside the gene matches: 7. The CDR3 is 16 residues long. In DNA form, the CDR3 reads TGTGCCACCAGCCCCCAAGGGGGCCCCTCTGGAAACACCATATATTTT. This translates into CATSPQGGPSGNTIYF.

Here the CDR3 DNA reads TGTGCCAGCAGTTACGCCCAGGACAGATTGAACACTGAAGCTTTCTTT. Translating gives CASSYAQDRLNTEAFF. The gene calls are TRBV6-8 and TRBJ1-1; TRBD1 might be the D (6 bases). The length of the CDR3 is 16 residues. The V and J ends lost 2 bases and 0 bases respectively, with 13 bases between them. CDR1 is MNHGY and CDR2 is SAAAGT in the germline V gene.

This sequence joins TRBV9 and TRBJ1-5, with 7 nucleotides matching TRBD1. The CDR3 has 13 residues. Trimming at V came to 5 bases and at J to 11 bases, leaving 10 bases not matched to a gene. Germline values: CDR1 SGDLS, CDR2 YYNGEE. CDR3 region: CASRTGTVRAQHF. CDR3 coding DNA: TGTGCCAGCAGGACAGGGACGGTACGGGCCCAGCATTTT.

The chain has TRBV11-3 and TRBJ2-6, with D unresolved. CDR1 and CDR2 (germline): SGHNT, YENEEA. Trimming removed 5 bases from V and 1 base from J, with 6 bases in between. This CDR3 spans 14 amino acids. CDR3 sequence (DNA): TGTGCCAGCAGCCTTACGTCTGGGGCCAACGTCCTGACTTTC. Its translation: CASSLTSGANVLTF.

The V and J genes are TRBV30 and TRBJ1-1; no reliable D call. The CDR3 consists of 12 residues. Germline V lookup: CDR1 GTSNPN, CDR2 SVGIG (reference sequence). Trimming removed 2 bases at V and 3 bases at J, with 7 bases between. The CDR3 sequence is CAWSFQDTEAFF. The CDR3 region has the DNA TGTGCCTGGAGTTTCCAGGACACTGAAGCTTTCTTT.

The V gene is TRBV10-3, the J gene TRBJ2-7; perhaps D is TRBD1 or TRBD2 (7 bases each). The CDR3 has 14 amino acids. V was clipped by 10 bases and J by 0 bases, with 16 bases between them. Looked up from germline, CDR1 is ENHRY and CDR2 is SYGVKD. The CDR3 here is CASAFRGGSYEQYF. The CDR3 DNA reads as TGTGCCAGCGCATTCAGGGGGGGCTCCTACGAGCAGTACTTC.

This clone was recorded a few times. The J gene is TRBJ1-1, the V gene TRBV14; D unresolved. Trimming stripped 1 base from V and 5 bases from J, with 8 bases between. This CDR3 contains 13 residues. Germline loops: CDR1 SGHDN, CDR2 FVKESK. CDR3 sequence (DNA): TGTGCCAGCAGCCAAGCTTGGGGAACTGAAGCTTTCTTT. It codes for CASSQAWGTEAFF. Based on the CDR3 plus reference TRBV14 and TRBJ1-1, the full variable domain is EAGVTQFPSHSVIEKGQTVTLRCDPISGHDNLYWYRRVMGKEIKFLLHFVKESKQDESGMPNNRFLAERTGGTYSTLKVQPAELEDSGVYFCASSQAWGTEAFFGQGTRLTVV.